The rows below give T cell receptor beta chains drawn from one sample of a study of beta chain features in type 1 diabetes. Clones were read by immunoSEQ multiplex PCR, and TCRdb kept only the in-frame ones, dropping some. Here the sample spans around 500,000 clones, about an eighth being singletons. The sample taken for sequencing was naive CD4+ T cells from blood. The receptors were gathered from a woman aged 18-29 years in good health. Both conserved end residues are part of each CDR3. A D gene is named only where the DNA matches it firmly. Clone size appears in some rows only: once, few, many, or a class for an expanded clone.

v_call: TRBV29-1
j_call: TRBJ2-3
clone_size: .
d_call: TRBD1
cdr3_nt: TGCAGCGTTTTTTCTATCGGACAGGGATGGACAGATACGCAGTATTTT
cdr3_aa: CSVFSIGQGWTDTQYF

v_call: TRBV7-8
j_call: TRBJ2-3
clone_size: .
d_call: .
cdr3_nt: TGTGCCAGCAGCCCTAAAACAGATACGCAGTATTTT
cdr3_aa: CASSPKTDTQYF

v_call: TRBV20-1
j_call: TRBJ2-5
clone_size: few
d_call: .
cdr3_nt: TGCAGTGCTCCCCGTGGCGAGACCCAGTACTTC
cdr3_aa: CSAPRGETQYF

v_call: TRBV7-9
j_call: TRBJ2-5
clone_size: few
d_call: .
cdr3_nt: TGTGCCAGCAGCTTAGAGGCGGAGACCCAGTACTTC
cdr3_aa: CASSLEAETQYF

v_call: TRBV5-6
j_call: TRBJ2-7
clone_size: few
d_call: .
cdr3_nt: TGTGCCAGCAGCAACCGGGCCGAGGACTCCTACGAGCAGTACTTC
cdr3_aa: CASSNRAEDSYEQYF

v_call: TRBV5-1
j_call: TRBJ2-4
clone_size: .
d_call: TRBD2
cdr3_nt: TGCGCCAGCAGAGCGGGAGGGACGAACATTCAGTACTTC
cdr3_aa: CASRAGGTNIQYF

v_call: TRBV7-8
j_call: TRBJ2-5
clone_size: .
d_call: .
cdr3_nt: TGTGCCAGCAGCTTAGGACTTGGGCAAGAGACCCAGTACTTC
cdr3_aa: CASSLGLGQETQYF

v_call: TRBV5-4
j_call: TRBJ2-3
clone_size: many
d_call: .
cdr3_nt: TGTGCCAGCAGCTCCGACAGCACAGATACGCAGTATTTT
cdr3_aa: CASSSDSTDTQYF

v_call: TRBV29-1
j_call: TRBJ2-5
clone_size: .
d_call: .
cdr3_nt: TGCAGCGTTATTGGGGTGTACCTTAAAGAGACCCAGTACTTC
cdr3_aa: CSVIGVYLKETQYF

v_call: TRBV10-3
j_call: TRBJ2-5
clone_size: .
d_call: .
cdr3_nt: TGTGCCATCAGTGAGTCTACTTGGAACCAAGAGACCCAGTACTTC
cdr3_aa: CAISESTWNQETQYF

v_call: TRBV9
j_call: TRBJ1-6
clone_size: few
d_call: .
cdr3_nt: TGTGCCAGCAGCGTAGTAGGATCGGTTGGTTCACCCCTCCACTTT
cdr3_aa: CASSVVGSVGSPLHF

v_call: TRBV4-3
j_call: TRBJ2-3
clone_size: once
d_call: TRBD2
cdr3_nt: TGCGCCAGCAGCCAGATGACTAGCGGTGTAAAGGCGACGCAGTATTTT
cdr3_aa: CASSQMTSGVKATQYF

v_call: TRBV2
j_call: TRBJ1-4
clone_size: .
d_call: .
cdr3_nt: TGTGCCAGCAGTGAAGTAGGACGGGATGTGCGTGCAAAACTGTTTTTT
cdr3_aa: CASSEVGRDVRAKLFF

v_call: TRBV14
j_call: TRBJ2-7
clone_size: few
d_call: .
cdr3_nt: TGTGCCAGCAGCCGACAGAGGCGAGAGCAGTACTTC
cdr3_aa: CASSRQRREQYF

v_call: TRBV29-1
j_call: TRBJ2-3
clone_size: .
d_call: .
cdr3_nt: TGCAGCGTTCATCCTAGTGCGACAGATACGCAGTATTTT
cdr3_aa: CSVHPSATDTQYF

v_call: TRBV14
j_call: TRBJ2-3
clone_size: few
d_call: .
cdr3_nt: TGTGCCAGCAGCCCTTACAGGGCGTTCACAGATACGCAGTATTTT
cdr3_aa: CASSPYRAFTDTQYF

v_call: TRBV13
j_call: TRBJ1-3
clone_size: few
d_call: .
cdr3_nt: TGTGCCAGCAGCTCGCAAAATACAGGTTCAGGTGGAAACACCATATATTTT
cdr3_aa: CASSSQNTGSGGNTIYF

v_call: TRBV30
j_call: TRBJ1-4
clone_size: few
d_call: TRBD1
cdr3_nt: TGTGCCTGCTCTAGACAGGGACAGGGTGAAAAACTGTTTTTT
cdr3_aa: CACSRQGQGEKLFF

v_call: TRBV19
j_call: TRBJ2-7
clone_size: .
d_call: .
cdr3_nt: TGTGCCAGCGGGCTGTCCTACGAGCAGTACTTC
cdr3_aa: CASGLSYEQYF

v_call: TRBV2
j_call: TRBJ2-3
clone_size: few
d_call: TRBD2
cdr3_nt: TGTGCCAGCAACCCAAGGAAGCGGGGGGACACAGATACGCAGTATTTT
cdr3_aa: CASNPRKRGDTDTQYF

v_call: TRBV28
j_call: TRBJ2-6
clone_size: .
d_call: .
cdr3_nt: TGTGCCAGCAGTTTTTTCTCCTCTGGGGCCAACGTCCTGACTTTC
cdr3_aa: CASSFFSSGANVLTF

v_call: TRBV30
j_call: TRBJ1-5
clone_size: .
d_call: TRBD1
cdr3_nt: TGTGCCTGGAGTAGGGGGACAGGGGATCTCCAGCCCCAGCATTTT
cdr3_aa: CAWSRGTGDLQPQHF

v_call: TRBV18
j_call: TRBJ1-1
clone_size: .
d_call: .
cdr3_nt: TGTGCCAGCTCACGCGATAGAATTACTGAAGCTTTCTTT
cdr3_aa: CASSRDRITEAFF

v_call: TRBV27
j_call: TRBJ2-3
clone_size: .
d_call: TRBD1
cdr3_nt: TGTGCCAGCAGTTTACAGGGGGTCACAGATACGCAGTATTTT
cdr3_aa: CASSLQGVTDTQYF

v_call: TRBV5-1
j_call: TRBJ2-7
clone_size: .
d_call: .
cdr3_nt: TGCGCCAGCAGCTTGGGCGGGCCGGGAATTCAGTACTTC
cdr3_aa: CASSLGGPGIQYF

v_call: TRBV25-1
j_call: TRBJ1-2
clone_size: few
d_call: .
cdr3_nt: TGTGCCAGCAGTCCGGGTTCTAGCTACACCTTC
cdr3_aa: CASSPGSSYTF

v_call: TRBV9
j_call: TRBJ2-7
clone_size: .
d_call: TRBD2
cdr3_nt: TGTGCCAGCAGCGGTTATAGCGGGAGAAGGGCCGAGCAGTACTTC
cdr3_aa: CASSGYSGRRAEQYF

v_call: TRBV10-3
j_call: TRBJ2-2
clone_size: .
d_call: .
cdr3_nt: TGTGCCGCCCAACAGGGTCCCGGACCCGGGGAGCTGTTTTTT
cdr3_aa: CAAQQGPGPGELFF

v_call: TRBV19
j_call: TRBJ1-1
clone_size: .
d_call: .
cdr3_nt: TGTGCCAGTACCTGGTATACTGAAGCTTTCTTT
cdr3_aa: CASTWYTEAFF

v_call: TRBV30
j_call: TRBJ2-3
clone_size: .
d_call: .
cdr3_nt: TGTGCCTGGACCCGGAGGAGCACAGATACGCAGTATTTT
cdr3_aa: CAWTRRSTDTQYF

v_call: TRBV27
j_call: TRBJ1-2
clone_size: few
d_call: TRBD1
cdr3_nt: TGTGCCAGCAGTGCCCGACAGGGGGCAGGCTATGGCTACACCTTC
cdr3_aa: CASSARQGAGYGYTF

v_call: TRBV27
j_call: TRBJ1-4
clone_size: .
d_call: .
cdr3_nt: TGTGCCAGCAGGGGATGGGGGAATGAAAAACTGTTTTTT
cdr3_aa: CASRGWGNEKLFF

v_call: TRBV7-9
j_call: TRBJ2-7
clone_size: few
d_call: .
cdr3_nt: TGTGCCAGCAGCTCCCCATCTGACATCTACGAGCAGTACTTC
cdr3_aa: CASSSPSDIYEQYF

v_call: TRBV5-1
j_call: TRBJ2-3
clone_size: few
d_call: .
cdr3_nt: TGCGCCAGCAGCTTAGGAAGCGAGGATACGCAGTATTTT
cdr3_aa: CASSLGSEDTQYF

v_call: TRBV6-5
j_call: TRBJ2-1
clone_size: .
d_call: TRBD1
cdr3_nt: TGTGCCAGCAGTTACTCTGGACAGGGGCAGTTCTTC
cdr3_aa: CASSYSGQGQFF

v_call: TRBV7-2
j_call: TRBJ2-4
clone_size: .
d_call: .
cdr3_nt: TGTGCCAGCGGGGTACCGGCCAAAAACATTCAGTACTTC
cdr3_aa: CASGVPAKNIQYF

v_call: TRBV7-8
j_call: TRBJ2-5
clone_size: .
d_call: TRBD1
cdr3_nt: TGTGCCAGCAGCCCGGACAGGGTGGCGGGGACCCAGTACTTC
cdr3_aa: CASSPDRVAGTQYF

v_call: TRBV2
j_call: TRBJ2-7
clone_size: .
d_call: .
cdr3_nt: TGTGCCAGCAGTGTGTCAAAGTACGAGCAGTACTTC
cdr3_aa: CASSVSKYEQYF

v_call: TRBV6-1
j_call: TRBJ2-7
clone_size: few
d_call: TRBD1
cdr3_nt: TGCGCGGCCGGGACAGCCTCCTACGAGCAGTACTTC
cdr3_aa: CAAGTASYEQYF

v_call: TRBV4-2
j_call: TRBJ2-1
clone_size: few
d_call: .
cdr3_nt: TGTGCCAGCAGCCAGGTAGCCAGGGCAGTTTACAATGAGCAGTTCTTC
cdr3_aa: CASSQVARAVYNEQFF

v_call: TRBV7-6
j_call: TRBJ2-5
clone_size: once
d_call: .
cdr3_nt: TGTGCCAGCAGCCGGGGTTTAGTCAGGGTAGGGGAGACCCAGTACTTC
cdr3_aa: CASSRGLVRVGETQYF

v_call: TRBV11-2
j_call: TRBJ2-1
clone_size: .
d_call: TRBD2
cdr3_nt: TGTGCCAGCAGCTTGGCACCTCTAGCGGGACGCTACAATGAGCAGTTCTTC
cdr3_aa: CASSLAPLAGRYNEQFF

v_call: TRBV6-1
j_call: TRBJ2-1
clone_size: few
d_call: .
cdr3_nt: TGTGCCAGCAGGACAAGAAACAATGAGCAGTTCTTC
cdr3_aa: CASRTRNNEQFF

v_call: TRBV11-2
j_call: TRBJ2-5
clone_size: .
d_call: .
cdr3_nt: TGTGCCAGCAGCTCAGGCAGGGGTCGTCGGCAAGAGACCCAGTACTTC
cdr3_aa: CASSSGRGRRQETQYF

v_call: TRBV10-3
j_call: TRBJ2-3
clone_size: .
d_call: TRBD2
cdr3_nt: TGTGCCATCAGGGGTGATAGCGGGGGCGTCACAGATACGCAGTATTTT
cdr3_aa: CAIRGDSGGVTDTQYF

v_call: TRBV5-4
j_call: TRBJ1-2
clone_size: few
d_call: TRBD1
cdr3_nt: TGTGCCAGCAGCCCGACGGGACAGGGGCACTATGGCTACACCTTC
cdr3_aa: CASSPTGQGHYGYTF